These 12 T cell receptor beta chains came from one sample sequenced in a study of T cells in localized non-small cell lung cancer. The table came from immunoSEQ multiplex PCR; TCRdb's copy has only in-frame clones and leaves some out. The sample shows some 130,000 clones, roughly 90% of them seen only once. The source material was peripheral blood, sampled before any cancer treatment. The receptors stem from a female donor aged 60 or older with stage I lung adenocarcinoma.

CDR3 DNA sequence: TGCAGTGCTAGAGGGGACAGGGTGATTTTCTTT. Translation gives CSARGDRVIFF. The V and J genes are TRBV20-1 and TRBJ1-1, with 9 bases lining up with TRBD1. CDR1 and CDR2 from the germline V gene are DFQATT and SNEGSKA (reference sequence). The CDR3 consists of 11 residues. Losses at the gene ends were 1 base for V and 13 bases for J; bases not matched to a gene: 4.

The V and J genes are TRBV7-9 and TRBJ1-2; the match to TRBD1 covers 7 bases. The CDR3 sequence is 13 residues long. Germline assignment: CDR1 SEHNR and CDR2 FQNEAQ (reference sequence). V lost 10 bases, J lost 6 bases, and 11 bases stayed unmatched. Here the CDR3 reads CATGPGQYHGYTF. The CDR3 nucleotides are TGTGCCACAGGTCCGGGACAGTACCATGGCTACACCTTC.

V and J are TRBV2 and TRBJ2-1; the match to TRBD1 covers 10 bases. Germline CDR1 reads SNHLY; CDR2 reads FYNNEI. The CDR3 contains 13 residues. With 7 bases clipped from V and 5 bases from J, the junction kept 2 bases outside the gene matches. CDR3 sequence reads: CASKGQGNNEQFF. CDR3 coding DNA: TGTGCCAGCAAGGGACAGGGGAACAATGAGCAGTTCTTC.

The chain recombines TRBV6-1 with TRBJ2-2, with TRBD2 matching over 10 bases. The germline gives CDR1 MNHNS, CDR2 SASEGT. The CDR3 length is 16 residues. V trimming: 3 bases; J trimming: 7 bases; junction bases outside the gene matches: 8. In DNA form, the CDR3 reads TGTGCCAGCAGTGAGGGGCTAGCGGGAGTGTACGGGGAGCTGTTTTTT. This gives the protein CASSEGLAGVYGELFF.

The genes are TRBV28 and TRBJ2-5; tentatively, D is TRBD2 (7 bases). V dropped 6 bases and J dropped 4 bases, with 21 bases sitting between them. Looked up from germline, CDR1 is MDHEN and CDR2 is SYDVKM. CDR3 length equals 16 residues. CDR3 nucleotide sequence: TGTGCCAGCAGAGCTATGAAGGGGGAGGGGCGAGAGACCCAGTACTTC. Translating it yields CASRAMKGEGRETQYF.

This rearrangement joins TRBV10-2 to TRBJ2-1, with 8 nucleotides matching TRBD2. V was pared by 0 bases and J by 0 bases, with 10 bases of the junction left unmatched. This CDR3 has 19 residues. Germline CDR1 reads WSHSY; CDR2 reads SAAADI. The DNA for the CDR3 is TGCGCCAGCAGTGAGTCGGGGGGGCTAGCGGGCAGCTCCTACAATGAGCAGTTCTTC. Amino acid sequence: CASSESGGLAGSSYNEQFF.

This chain connects TRBV30 to TRBJ1-2; 10 bases map to TRBD1. The CDR3 contains 18 residues. Germline V gene lookup returns CDR1 GTSNPN and CDR2 SVGIG (reference sequence). V shed 0 bases, J shed 6 bases, and the junction held 16 bases outside the gene matches. Here the CDR3 DNA reads TGTGCCTGGAGTGTACGAGGACAGGGGGGATGGATGGATGATGGCTACACCTTC. Translation: CAWSVRGQGGWMDDGYTF.

This chain connects TRBV18 to TRBJ2-1; no reliable D call. With 7 bases removed from V and 0 bases from J, the gap between germline ends came to 7 bases. The length of the CDR3 is 13 residues. CDR1 and CDR2 from the germline V gene are KGHSH and LQKENI. The CDR3 DNA sequence: TGTGCCAGCTTGGGCTCCTCCTACAATGAGCAGTTCTTC. Its protein product is CASLGSSYNEQFF.

This clone has just a few counts. This chain uses TRBV28 with TRBJ1-1; D is perhaps TRBD1 (6 bases). There are 11 residues in the CDR3. From germline, CDR1 is MDHEN and CDR2 SYDVKM. The CDR3 DNA sequence: TGTGGTTGGGGGCGGGACACTGAAGCTTTCTTT. Translation gives CGWGRDTEAFF.

In regard to this clone: The identical CDR3 is also encoded by other nucleotide sequences in the sample. V gene TRBV9 combines with J gene TRBJ2-3; D gene unclear. This CDR3 has 15 amino acids. Germline V CDR1 and CDR2: SGDLS, YYNGEE. V lost 0 bases to trimming and J lost 0 bases, with 8 bases between them. CDR3 residues: CASSVEAASTDTQYF. In DNA, the CDR3 is TGTGCCAGCAGCGTAGAGGCAGCTAGCACAGATACGCAGTATTTT.

The chain carries TRBV5-1 and TRBJ2-3, with TRBD2 identical over 8 bases. Germline CDR1 and CDR2: SGHRS and YFSETQ. This CDR3 is built from 15 residues. The V segment lost 4 bases and the J segment 2 bases; nucleotides outside the gene matches: 6. CDR3 in amino acids: CASSASGGLTDTQYF. CDR3 in DNA: TGCGCCAGCAGCGCGAGCGGGGGCCTCACAGATACGCAGTATTTT. The whole variable domain, remainder taken from reference TRBV5-1 and TRBJ2-3, is KAGVTQTPRYLIKTRGQQVTLSCSPISGHRSVSWYQQTPGQGLQFLFEYFSETQRNKGNFPGRFSGRQFSNSRSEMNVSTLELGDSALYLCASSASGGLTDTQYFGPGTRLTVL.

This rearrangement joins TRBV19 to TRBJ2-2, with unresolved D. The V gene lost 2 bases and the J gene lost 2 bases, with 6 bases spanning the gap. The CDR3 is made up of 14 amino acids. From germline, CDR1 is LNHDA and CDR2 SQIVND (reference sequence). CDR3: CASSILPNTGELFF. In DNA, the CDR3 is TGTGCCAGTAGTATATTACCCAACACCGGGGAGCTGTTTTTT.